Listed below are T cell receptor beta chains from one sample, sequenced in a study of long-term antiretroviral therapy in people with HIV. Data came from immunoSEQ multiplex PCR; TCRdb stores just in-frame clones and leaves some out. There are 20,000 to 25,000 clones in the sample; 81% occur only once, and around 10% lies in the top ten. Sequencing was performed on unsorted PBMCs, taken 0.1 years before starting antiretroviral therapy. The receptor source for this set is a man in his forties or fifties with HIV. The CDR3 runs from the conserved cysteine through the conserved F or W. Each record gives: clone size, V gene, J gene, D gene, CDR3 protein, CDR3 DNA. D genes are given only for firm matches. Some rows mark clone size as missing; the rest say once, few, many or name a class of expanded clone.

>-|TRBV4-3|TRBJ1-3|-
CASSPRLPLAGNTIYF
TGCGCCAGCAGCCCTCGACTGCCGCTCGCTGGAAACACCATATATTTT
>-|TRBV20-1|TRBJ2-7|-
CSASEGREQYF
TGCAGTGCTAGTGAAGGTCGCGAGCAGTACTTC
>-|TRBV19|TRBJ2-1|TRBD2
CASSIGGGEVGLIEQFF
TGTGCCAGTAGTATTGGTGGGGGGGAAGTAGGGCTTATTGAGCAGTTCTTC
>-|TRBV5-6|TRBJ2-6|-
CASSTYISGANVLTF
TGTGCCAGCAGCACCTATATCTCTGGGGCCAACGTCCTGACTTTC
>-|TRBV11-2|TRBJ1-1|TRBD1
CASSRRGQGISGGAFF
TGTGCCAGCAGCCGTCGGGGACAGGGGATTTCGGGCGGAGCTTTCTTT
>-|TRBV28|TRBJ1-4|-
CASNRPTNEKLFF
TGTGCCAGCAATAGACCAACTAATGAAAAACTGTTTTTT
>-|TRBV7-6|TRBJ2-7|-
CASSSIDDWEQYF
TGTGCCAGCAGTAGCATTGACGACTGGGAGCAGTACTTC
>-|TRBV7-8|TRBJ2-3|-
CASSLVRGPQRDTQYF
TGTGCCAGCAGCTTAGTGCGGGGGCCCCAGAGAGATACGCAGTATTTT
>-|TRBV27|TRBJ2-3|TRBD1
CASSWDRGHWGTQYF
TGTGCCAGCAGTTGGGACAGGGGGCATTGGGGTACGCAGTATTTT
>-|TRBV7-2|TRBJ2-3|-
CASSFWGTDTQYF
TGTGCCAGCAGCTTCTGGGGCACAGATACGCAGTATTTT
>-|TRBV28|TRBJ1-1|-
CASSFVGETEAFF
TGTGCCAGCAGTTTCGTCGGGGAGACTGAAGCTTTCTTT
>-|TRBV29-1|TRBJ2-3|-
CSVGGRETSTDTQYF
TGCAGCGTGGGGGGGCGGGAGACTAGCACAGATACGCAGTATTTT
>-|TRBV29-1|TRBJ1-4|-
CSVYLGVVPDNEKLFF
TGCAGCGTTTATCTCGGTGTCGTCCCCGACAATGAAAAACTGTTTTTT
>few|TRBV4-1|TRBJ1-5|-
CASSPTAYSNQPQHF
TGCGCCAGCAGCCCAACAGCGTATAGCAATCAGCCCCAGCATTTT
>-|TRBV2|TRBJ2-3|-
CASSEGGGDTQYF
TGTGCCAGCAGTGAGGGTGGGGGAGATACGCAGTATTTT
>-|TRBV6-4|TRBJ2-3|-
CASSDSISTTQYF
TGTGCCAGCAGTGACTCGATCTCAACCACGCAGTATTTT
>-|TRBV7-9|TRBJ2-3|-
CASSLAGGDTQYF
TGTGCCAGCAGCTTAGCAGGCGGAGATACGCAGTATTTT
>-|TRBV7-9|TRBJ2-3|TRBD2
CASSLAPSGMDTQYF
TGTGCCAGCAGCTTAGCCCCTAGCGGGATGGATACGCAGTATTTT
>-|TRBV2|TRBJ1-5|-
CASSDLAAALNQPQHF
TGTGCCAGCAGTGACTTGGCGGCAGCCCTAAATCAGCCCCAGCATTTT
>-|TRBV28|TRBJ2-3|-
CASSLGGAADTQYF
TGTGCCAGCAGTTTGGGCGGGGCGGCGGATACGCAGTATTTT
>few|TRBV7-9|TRBJ2-7|-
CASTNSGTDEQYF
TGTGCCAGCACCAATTCAGGAACGGACGAGCAGTACTTC
>-|TRBV5-6|TRBJ1-1|-
CASSSRDFGGTEAFF
TGTGCCAGCAGCAGTAGGGACTTCGGGGGCACTGAAGCTTTCTTT
>-|TRBV7-9|TRBJ2-5|-
CASSLVGDGETQYF
TGTGCCAGCAGCTTAGTGGGGGATGGGGAGACCCAGTACTTC
>-|TRBV7-8|TRBJ2-5|TRBD1
CASSPRQGSWETQYF
TGTGCCAGCAGCCCCCGACAGGGTAGTTGGGAGACCCAGTACTTC
>-|TRBV5-1|TRBJ2-5|TRBD1
CASSPGTGVETQYF
TGCGCCAGCAGCCCGGGGACAGGGGTCGAGACCCAGTACTTC
>once|TRBV19|TRBJ2-3|TRBD1
CATGQGGSTDTQYF
TGTGCCACCGGACAGGGGGGAAGCACAGATACGCAGTATTTT
>-|TRBV4-2|TRBJ1-1|-
CASNQDLVNTEAFF
TGTGCCAGCAACCAGGACTTGGTGAACACTGAAGCTTTCTTT
>-|TRBV30|TRBJ1-2|TRBD1
CAWSRDSGGYTF
TGTGCCTGGAGCCGGGACAGCGGCGGCTACACCTTC
>-|TRBV4-3|TRBJ2-3|TRBD1
CASSQRQGGADTQYF
TGCGCCAGCAGCCAACGACAGGGGGGGGCAGATACGCAGTATTTT
>-|TRBV2|TRBJ1-6|TRBD1
CAIARPGQRNSPLHF
TGTGCCATAGCTAGACCGGGACAGAGGAACTCACCCCTCCACTTT
>-|TRBV7-2|TRBJ2-5|-
CASSLGWPGQGQETQYF
TGTGCCAGCAGCTTAGGTTGGCCAGGCCAGGGTCAAGAGACCCAGTACTTC
>-|TRBV7-8|TRBJ2-3|-
CASSLAGGGGRADTQYF
TGTGCCAGCAGCTTAGCAGGCGGAGGGGGCCGCGCAGATACGCAGTATTTT
>-|TRBV7-2|TRBJ2-2|-
CASSKDTNTGELFF
TGTGCCAGCAGCAAAGACACTAACACCGGGGAGCTGTTTTTT
>once|TRBV6-5|TRBJ2-3|-
CASSYRQNTDTQYF
TGTGCCAGCAGCTATCGACAAAACACAGATACGCAGTATTTT
>-|TRBV11-2|TRBJ2-1|-
CASSLGRADEQFF
TGTGCCAGCAGCTTAGGCAGGGCCGATGAGCAGTTCTTC
>-|TRBV19|TRBJ2-2|-
CASSMLDTGELFF
TGTGCCAGTAGTATGCTGGACACCGGGGAGCTGTTTTTT
>-|TRBV6-1|TRBJ2-1|-
CASSERGLDDNEQFF
TGTGCCAGCAGTGAACGGGGGCTCGATGACAATGAGCAGTTCTTC
>-|TRBV27|TRBJ2-7|-
CASSFQGFSLEQYF
TGTGCCAGCAGTTTTCAGGGATTCAGCCTCGAGCAGTACTTC
>-|TRBV11-2|TRBJ1-2|-
CASSTSHGYGYTF
TGTGCCAGCAGCACGTCCCACGGGTATGGCTACACCTTC
>-|TRBV2|TRBJ2-3|-
CASTEGHFESLSTDTQYF
TGTGCCAGCACCGAAGGGCACTTCGAATCACTTAGCACAGATACGCAGTATTTT
>once|TRBV18|TRBJ2-1|-
CASSPTLTDNEQFF
TGTGCCAGCTCACCGACCCTGACGGACAATGAGCAGTTCTTC
>-|TRBV5-1|TRBJ2-5|-
CASSFRGGQETQYF
TGCGCCAGCAGCTTTAGAGGGGGCCAAGAGACCCAGTACTTC
>-|TRBV15|TRBJ2-2|-
CATSSKYRDGELFF
TGTGCCACCAGCAGTAAATACAGGGACGGGGAGCTGTTTTTT
>few|TRBV11-2|TRBJ2-7|TRBD2
CATGGFSYEQYF
TGTGCCACCGGGGGGTTCTCCTACGAGCAGTACTTC
>-|TRBV29-1|TRBJ1-2|TRBD1
CSVEEGGGGYTF
TGCAGCGTTGAAGAAGGGGGCGGTGGCTACACCTTC
>-|TRBV7-2|TRBJ2-5|TRBD2
CASSSLRTSGGQETQYF
TGTGCCAGCAGCTCCCTCCGGACTAGCGGGGGCCAAGAGACCCAGTACTTC
>-|TRBV30|TRBJ2-1|-
CAWSFDNEQFF
TGTGCCTGGAGCTTCGATAATGAGCAGTTCTTC
>-|TRBV28|TRBJ1-4|-
CALRGGSNEKLFF
TGTGCGTTACGGGGGGGGTCGAATGAAAAACTGTTTTTT
>-|TRBV2|TRBJ2-2|-
CASSGPGSQNTGELFF
TGTGCCAGCAGTGGGCCGGGGTCTCAGAACACCGGGGAGCTGTTTTTT
>few|TRBV7-9|TRBJ1-2|-
CASSSGGGYTF
TGTGCCAGCAGCTCGGGTGGAGGCTACACCTTC
>-|TRBV5-1|TRBJ2-3|TRBD1
CASSHGQGADTQYF
TGCGCCAGCAGCCACGGACAGGGGGCGGATACGCAGTATTTT
>-|TRBV19|TRBJ1-1|TRBD1
CASSMGGHRGPRNTEAFF
TGTGCCAGTAGTATGGGGGGTCACAGGGGGCCTAGGAACACTGAAGCTTTCTTT
>-|TRBV5-6|TRBJ2-7|-
CASSAAFWGPEQYF
TGTGCCAGCAGCGCGGCCTTTTGGGGACCAGAGCAGTACTTC
>-|TRBV6-6|TRBJ2-2|TRBD1
CASSFRGQGGELFF
TGTGCCAGCAGTTTCAGGGGGCAGGGCGGGGAGCTGTTTTTT
>-|TRBV5-5|TRBJ2-3|-
CASSSWRGGPDTQYF
TGTGCCAGCAGCTCGTGGAGGGGGGGGCCCGATACGCAGTATTTT
>once|TRBV29-1|TRBJ2-7|TRBD2
CSVERTSGNEQYF
TGCAGCGTTGAAAGGACTAGCGGAAACGAGCAGTACTTC
>-|TRBV6-5|TRBJ1-4|-
CASSPTWTRPEKLFF
TGTGCCAGCAGCCCGACTTGGACGCGCCCTGAAAAACTGTTTTTT